This T cell receptor (beta chain) was profiled in a study of vaccination effects on CD4 cells after COVID-19. Study-wide context: The ViraFEST assay expanded antigen-specific CD4+ T cells with viral peptide pools before sequencing. They grew 1.8 million or so PBMC in each well, adding 9.5 to 10 IU/ml IL-2 and about 10 ug/ml peptides. Study findings and constraints: Late post-vaccination, clones induced by infection and those induced by vaccine underwent marked clonal contraction. The study got few convalescent patients and did not collect any early post-infection timepoints.

V lost 4 bases, J lost 5 bases, and 11 bases stayed unmatched. This CDR3 contains 16 residues. In germline, CDR1 is SGHNT, CDR2 YYREEE (reference sequence). The table came from immunoSEQ multiplex PCR; TCRdb's copy has only in-frame clones and leaves some out. The sample consists of some 49,000 clones, approximately 74% of them appearing once. At the end of over 8 days of culture, CD4+ T cells were isolated. About this clone itself: Its antigen is currently unknown.

The sample here was CD4+ T cells from PBMCs cultured without peptide, taken before COVID-19 vaccination. This sequence was found in a human donor who had a prior SARS-CoV-2 infection. The rearrangement uses TRBV5-4 and TRBJ2-3; 9 nucleotides agree with TRBD2. CDR3 in DNA: TGTGCCAGCAGCCCGAAAGCGGGGGGCCGGGTAGATACGCAGTATTTT. Translation gives CASSPKAGGRVDTQYF.